This T cell receptor (beta chain) was recorded in a study of Tregs in tolerant kidney transplant recipients. Thawed PBMCs were FACS-sorted into unstimulated CD4+CD25+CD127- regulatory T cells, CD4+CD25- non-regulatory cells, CD4 and CD8 cells. Regarding the study as a whole: Tregs expanded with activated donor B cells seemed most donor-specific. Few patients were studied, so findings need validation in larger groups.

Profiled with immunoSEQ multiplex PCR; TCRdb holds only in-frame clones, not every one. The data contain tens of thousands of clones, 65% to 85% of them seen just once; the ten biggest clones take up about 4%. Concerning this clone itself: The antigen remains undetermined.

Germline V CDR1 and CDR2: MNHNS, SASEGT. The germline V and J ends were trimmed by 6 bases and 1 base, with 10 bases remaining between them. The CDR3 has 13 amino acids. This TCR was sampled from a human donor in good health. Sequenced: CD4+ T cells from blood. J is TRBJ2-7 and V is TRBV6-1; D may be TRBD2 (6 bases). CDR3 sequence reads: CASRFGGSYEQYF. The CDR3 coding sequence is TGTGCCAGCAGGTTCGGAGGGTCCTACGAGCAGTACTTC.